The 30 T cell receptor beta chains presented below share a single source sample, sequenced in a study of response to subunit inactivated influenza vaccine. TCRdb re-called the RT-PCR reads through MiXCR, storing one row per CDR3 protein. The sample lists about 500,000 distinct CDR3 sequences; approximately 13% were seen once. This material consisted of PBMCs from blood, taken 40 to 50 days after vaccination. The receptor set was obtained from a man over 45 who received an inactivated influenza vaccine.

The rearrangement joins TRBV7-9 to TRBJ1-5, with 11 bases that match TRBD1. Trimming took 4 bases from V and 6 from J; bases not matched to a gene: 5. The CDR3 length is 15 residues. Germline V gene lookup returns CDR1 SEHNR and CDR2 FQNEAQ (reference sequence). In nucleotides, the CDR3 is TGTGCCAGCAGCTCCTCCGGGACAGGGGGTCAGCCCCAGCATTTT. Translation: CASSSSGTGGQPQHF.

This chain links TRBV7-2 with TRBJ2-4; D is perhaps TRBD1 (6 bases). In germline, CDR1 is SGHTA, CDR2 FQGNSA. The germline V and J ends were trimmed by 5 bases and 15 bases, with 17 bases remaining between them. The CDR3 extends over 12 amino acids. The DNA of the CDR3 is TGTGCCAGCAGCCCGAGCCAGGGACAACGGTACTTC. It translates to CASSPSQGQRYF.

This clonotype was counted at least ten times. The CDR3 DNA reads TGCAGTGCTAGAGATCCAAAGGGGACTTCCAACAATGAGCAGTTCTTC. Protein sequence: CSARDPKGTSNNEQFF. V gene TRBV20-1 combines with J gene TRBJ2-1, with TRBD2 as a possible D gene (6 bases). The ends were cut back, 0 bases at V and 5 bases at J, with 17 bases in the middle. The V gene's germline CDR1 is DFQATT and CDR2 SNEGSKA (reference sequence). This CDR3 spans 16 amino acids.

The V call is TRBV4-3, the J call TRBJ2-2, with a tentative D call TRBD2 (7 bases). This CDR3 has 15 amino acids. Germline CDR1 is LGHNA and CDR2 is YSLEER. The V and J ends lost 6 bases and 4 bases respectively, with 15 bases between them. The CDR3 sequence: CASSLGGRSTGELFF. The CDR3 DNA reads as TGCGCCAGCAGTCTCGGGGGGCGCAGCACCGGGGAGCTGTTTTTT.

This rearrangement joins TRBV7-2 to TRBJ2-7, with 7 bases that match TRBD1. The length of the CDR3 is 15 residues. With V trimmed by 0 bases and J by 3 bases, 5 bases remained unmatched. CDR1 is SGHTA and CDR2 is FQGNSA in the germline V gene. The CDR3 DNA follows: TGTGCCAGCAGCTTAGCTGGGGACAGTTACTACGAGCAGTACTTC. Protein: CASSLAGDSYYEQYF.

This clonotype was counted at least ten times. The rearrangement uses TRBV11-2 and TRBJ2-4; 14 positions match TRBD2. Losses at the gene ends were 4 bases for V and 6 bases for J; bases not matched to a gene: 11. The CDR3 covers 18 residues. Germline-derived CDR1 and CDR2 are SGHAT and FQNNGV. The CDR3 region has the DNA TGTGCCAGCAGCTCTACAACTGGGACTAGCGGGAGAGGAAACATTCAGTACTTC. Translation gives CASSSTTGTSGRGNIQYF.

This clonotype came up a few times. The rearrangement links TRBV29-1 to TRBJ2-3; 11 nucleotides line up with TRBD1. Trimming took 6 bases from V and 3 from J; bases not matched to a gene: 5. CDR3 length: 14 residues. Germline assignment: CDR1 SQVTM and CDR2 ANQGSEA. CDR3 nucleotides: TGCAGCGTGGGACAGGGGGTTCGAACAGATACGCAGTATTTT. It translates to CSVGQGVRTDTQYF.

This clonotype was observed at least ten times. The CDR3 region is CASSYFSGQGTSPLHF. The CDR3, as DNA: TGTGCCAGCAGTTACTTCTCGGGACAGGGAACCTCACCCCTCCACTTT. The chain links TRBV6-5 to TRBJ1-6, with TRBD1 matching 9 bases. Germline-derived CDR1 and CDR2 are MNHEY and SVGAGI. CDR3 length: 16 residues. V lost 1 base to trimming and J lost 10 bases; unmatched junction nucleotides: 8.

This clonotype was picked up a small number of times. DNA for the CDR3: TGTGCCAGCAGCGTAGGACCTCCCGATGAAGCTTTCTTT. Translating it yields CASSVGPPDEAFF. This chain joins TRBV9 and TRBJ1-1, with D unclear. Trimming took off 0 bases at V and 7 bases at J, with 10 bases between the two ends. The germline V gene has CDR1 SGDLS and CDR2 YYNGEE. CDR3 size: 13 residues.

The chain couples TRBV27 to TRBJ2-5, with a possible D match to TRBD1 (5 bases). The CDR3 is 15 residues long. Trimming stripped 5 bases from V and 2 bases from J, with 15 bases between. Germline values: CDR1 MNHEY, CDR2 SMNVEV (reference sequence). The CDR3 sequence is CASSHRQTLQETQYF. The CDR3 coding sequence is TGTGCCAGCAGTCACCGACAGACCCTTCAAGAGACCCAGTACTTC.

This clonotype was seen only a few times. The CDR3 sequence is CASSPADLYEQYF. The DNA of the CDR3 is TGTGCCAGCTCACCGGCGGATCTCTACGAGCAGTACTTC. This chain uses TRBV18 with TRBJ2-7; D not resolved. The CDR3 loop spans 13 amino acids. The V end lost 3 bases, the J end lost 3 bases, and 9 bases lay between the germline ends. CDR1 is KGHSH, CDR2 LQKENI, per germline.

The CDR3 spells CSVGLAASTDTQYF. The CDR3 bases are TGCAGCGTCGGACTAGCGGCTAGCACAGATACGCAGTATTTT. This sequence joins TRBV29-1 and TRBJ2-3, with 10 positions matching TRBD2. Looked up from germline, CDR1 is SQVTM and CDR2 is ANQGSEA. After removal of 6 bases from V and 0 bases from J, the junction contained 3 bases not matched to a gene. The CDR3 sequence is 14 residues long.

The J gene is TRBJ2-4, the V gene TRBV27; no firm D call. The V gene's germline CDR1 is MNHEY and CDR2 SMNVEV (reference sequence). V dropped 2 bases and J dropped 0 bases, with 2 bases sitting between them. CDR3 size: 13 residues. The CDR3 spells CASSLTAKNIQYF. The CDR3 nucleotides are TGTGCCAGCAGTTTAACAGCCAAAAACATTCAGTACTTC.

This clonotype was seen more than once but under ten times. The CDR3 is CSARDYQDGGAYGYTF. DNA for the CDR3: TGCAGTGCTAGAGATTATCAGGACGGGGGTGCCTATGGCTACACCTTC. V usage is TRBV20-1 and J usage is TRBJ1-2; a weak D match, TRBD1 (5 bases). V lost 0 bases and J lost 4, with 18 bases in between. Per the germline V gene, CDR1 is DFQATT and CDR2 is SNEGSKA (reference sequence). CDR3 size: 16 residues.

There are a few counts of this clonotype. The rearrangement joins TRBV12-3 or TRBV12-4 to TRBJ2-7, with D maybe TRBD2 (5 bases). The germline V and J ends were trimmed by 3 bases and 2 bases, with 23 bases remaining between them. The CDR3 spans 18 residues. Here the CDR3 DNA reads TGTGCCAGCAGTTTCCTAGCTGGACTGAGTGGGGTGACCTACGAGCAGTACTTC. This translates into CASSFLAGLSGVTYEQYF.

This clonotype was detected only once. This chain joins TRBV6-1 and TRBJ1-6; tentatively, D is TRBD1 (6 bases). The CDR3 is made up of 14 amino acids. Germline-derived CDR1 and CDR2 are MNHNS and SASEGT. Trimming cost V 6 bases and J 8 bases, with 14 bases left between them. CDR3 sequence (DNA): TGTGCCAGCAGAGTGACAGGCATCGATTCACCCCTCCACTTT. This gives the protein CASRVTGIDSPLHF.

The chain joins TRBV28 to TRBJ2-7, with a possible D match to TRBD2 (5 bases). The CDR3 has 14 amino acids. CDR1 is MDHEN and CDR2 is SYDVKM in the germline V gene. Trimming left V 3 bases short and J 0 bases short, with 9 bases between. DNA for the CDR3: TGTGCCAGCAGTTTTAAAGGGAGCTCCTACGAGCAGTACTTC. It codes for CASSFKGSSYEQYF.

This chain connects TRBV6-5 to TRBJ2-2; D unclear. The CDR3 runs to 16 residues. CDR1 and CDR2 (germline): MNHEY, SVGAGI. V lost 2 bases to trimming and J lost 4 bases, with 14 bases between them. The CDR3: CASSYGPNIGTGELFF. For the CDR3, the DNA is TGTGCCAGCAGTTACGGCCCTAATATCGGCACCGGGGAGCTGTTTTTT.

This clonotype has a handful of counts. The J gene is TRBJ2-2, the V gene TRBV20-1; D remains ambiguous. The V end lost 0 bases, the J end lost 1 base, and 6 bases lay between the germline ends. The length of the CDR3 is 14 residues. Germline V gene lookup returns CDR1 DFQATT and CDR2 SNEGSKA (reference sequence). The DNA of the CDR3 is TGCAGTGCTAGAGATAATAGGAACACCGGGGAGCTGTTTTTT. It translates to CSARDNRNTGELFF.

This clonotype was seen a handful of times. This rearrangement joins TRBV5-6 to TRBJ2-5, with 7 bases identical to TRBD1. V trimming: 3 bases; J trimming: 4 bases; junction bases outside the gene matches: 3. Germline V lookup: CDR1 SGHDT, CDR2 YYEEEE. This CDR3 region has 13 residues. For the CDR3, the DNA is TGTGCCAGCAGCTCGCGACAGGGAGAGACCCAGTACTTC. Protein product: CASSSRQGETQYF.

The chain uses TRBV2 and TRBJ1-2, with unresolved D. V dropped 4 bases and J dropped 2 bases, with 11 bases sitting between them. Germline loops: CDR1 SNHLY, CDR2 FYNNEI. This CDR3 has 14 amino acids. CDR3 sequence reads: CASSVDIGNYGYTF. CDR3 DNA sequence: TGTGCCAGCAGTGTCGATATTGGGAACTATGGCTACACCTTC.

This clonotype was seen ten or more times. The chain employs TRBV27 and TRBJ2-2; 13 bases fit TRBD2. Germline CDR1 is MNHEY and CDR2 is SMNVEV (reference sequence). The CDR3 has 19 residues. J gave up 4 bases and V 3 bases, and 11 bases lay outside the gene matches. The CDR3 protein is CASSLYTSGRALGTGELFF. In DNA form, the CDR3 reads TGTGCCAGCAGTTTGTATACTAGCGGGAGGGCGTTAGGCACCGGGGAGCTGTTTTTT.

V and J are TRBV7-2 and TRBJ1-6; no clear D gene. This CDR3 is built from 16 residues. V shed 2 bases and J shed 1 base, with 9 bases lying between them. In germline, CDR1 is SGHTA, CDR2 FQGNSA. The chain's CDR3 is CASSLRGGSYNSPLHF. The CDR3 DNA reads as TGTGCCAGCAGCTTAAGAGGAGGGTCCTATAATTCACCCCTCCACTTT.

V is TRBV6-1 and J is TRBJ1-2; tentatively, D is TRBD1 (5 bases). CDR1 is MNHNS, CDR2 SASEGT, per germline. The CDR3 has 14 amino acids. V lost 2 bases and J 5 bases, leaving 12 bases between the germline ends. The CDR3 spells CASSETRRGYGYTF. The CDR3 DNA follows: TGTGCCAGCAGTGAAACCAGACGGGGGTATGGCTACACCTTC.

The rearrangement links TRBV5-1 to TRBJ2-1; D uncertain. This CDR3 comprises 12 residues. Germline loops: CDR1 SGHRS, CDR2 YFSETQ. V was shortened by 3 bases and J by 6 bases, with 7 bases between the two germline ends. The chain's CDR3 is CASSWSPNEQFF. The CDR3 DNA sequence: TGCGCCAGCAGCTGGTCCCCCAATGAGCAGTTCTTC. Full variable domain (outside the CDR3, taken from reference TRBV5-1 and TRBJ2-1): KAGVTQTPRYLIKTRGQQVTLSCSPISGHRSVSWYQQTPGQGLQFLFEYFSETQRNKGNFPGRFSGRQFSNSRSEMNVSTLELGDSALYLCASSWSPNEQFFGPGTRLTVL.

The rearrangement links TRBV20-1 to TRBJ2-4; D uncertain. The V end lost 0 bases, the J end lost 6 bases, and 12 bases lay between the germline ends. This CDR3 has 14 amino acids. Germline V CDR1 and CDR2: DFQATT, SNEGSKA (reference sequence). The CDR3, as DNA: TGCAGTGCTAGAGATCCGCGAAAGGGAAACATTCAGTACTTC. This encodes CSARDPRKGNIQYF.

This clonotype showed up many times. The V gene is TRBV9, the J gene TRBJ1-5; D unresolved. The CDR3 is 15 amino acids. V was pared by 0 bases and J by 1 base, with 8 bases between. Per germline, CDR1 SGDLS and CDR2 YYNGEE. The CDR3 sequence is CASSVAPGSNQPQHF. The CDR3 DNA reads TGTGCCAGCAGCGTAGCCCCCGGGAGCAATCAGCCCCAGCATTTT. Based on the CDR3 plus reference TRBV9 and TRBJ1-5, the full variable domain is DSGVTQTPKHLITATGQRVTLRCSPRSGDLSVYWYQQSLDQGLQFLIQYYNGEERAKGNILERFSAQQFPDLHSELNLSSLELGDSALYFCASSVAPGSNQPQHFGDGTRLSIL.

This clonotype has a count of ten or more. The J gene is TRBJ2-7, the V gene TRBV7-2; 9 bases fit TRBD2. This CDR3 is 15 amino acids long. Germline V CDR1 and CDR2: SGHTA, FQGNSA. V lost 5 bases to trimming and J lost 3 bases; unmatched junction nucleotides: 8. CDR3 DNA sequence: TGTGCCAGCAGCCTTCGGGGTAGCGGGAGCTACGAGCAGTACTTC. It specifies CASSLRGSGSYEQYF.

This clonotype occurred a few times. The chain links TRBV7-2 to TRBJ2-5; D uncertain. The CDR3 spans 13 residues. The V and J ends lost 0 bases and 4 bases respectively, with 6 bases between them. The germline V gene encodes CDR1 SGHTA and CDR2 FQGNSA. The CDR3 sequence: CASSLADRETQYF. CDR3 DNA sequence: TGTGCCAGCAGCTTAGCGGATCGAGAGACCCAGTACTTC.

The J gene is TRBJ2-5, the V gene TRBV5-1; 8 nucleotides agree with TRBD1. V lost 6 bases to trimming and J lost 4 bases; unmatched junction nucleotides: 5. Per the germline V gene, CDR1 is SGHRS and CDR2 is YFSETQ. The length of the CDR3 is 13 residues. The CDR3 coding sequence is TGCGCCAGCACAAGACAGGGGACAGAGACCCAGTACTTC. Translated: CASTRQGTETQYF. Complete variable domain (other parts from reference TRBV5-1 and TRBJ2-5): KAGVTQTPRYLIKTRGQQVTLSCSPISGHRSVSWYQQTPGQGLQFLFEYFSETQRNKGNFPGRFSGRQFSNSRSEMNVSTLELGDSALYLCASTRQGTETQYFGPGTRLLVL.